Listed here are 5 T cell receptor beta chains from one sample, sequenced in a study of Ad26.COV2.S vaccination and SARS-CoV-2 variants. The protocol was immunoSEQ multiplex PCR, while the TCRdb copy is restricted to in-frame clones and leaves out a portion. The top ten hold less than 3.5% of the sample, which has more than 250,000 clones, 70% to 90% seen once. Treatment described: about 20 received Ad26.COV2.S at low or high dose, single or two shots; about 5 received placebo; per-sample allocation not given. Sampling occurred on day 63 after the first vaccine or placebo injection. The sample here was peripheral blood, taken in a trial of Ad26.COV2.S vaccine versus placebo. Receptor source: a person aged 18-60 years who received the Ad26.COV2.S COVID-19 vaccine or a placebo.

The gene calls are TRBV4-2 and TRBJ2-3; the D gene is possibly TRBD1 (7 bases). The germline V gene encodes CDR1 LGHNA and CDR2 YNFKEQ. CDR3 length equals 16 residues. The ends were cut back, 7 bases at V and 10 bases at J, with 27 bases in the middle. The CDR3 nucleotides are TGTGCCAGCACCTACAACCCACTAGGGGGCGGGACACCGCAGTATTTT. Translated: CASTYNPLGGGTPQYF.

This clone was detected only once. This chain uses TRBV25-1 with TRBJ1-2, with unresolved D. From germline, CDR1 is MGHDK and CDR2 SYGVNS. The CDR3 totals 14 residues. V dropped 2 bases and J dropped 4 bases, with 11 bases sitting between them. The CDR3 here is CASSERVRSYGYTF. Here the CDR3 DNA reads TGTGCCAGCAGTGAACGGGTTCGAAGCTATGGCTACACCTTC.

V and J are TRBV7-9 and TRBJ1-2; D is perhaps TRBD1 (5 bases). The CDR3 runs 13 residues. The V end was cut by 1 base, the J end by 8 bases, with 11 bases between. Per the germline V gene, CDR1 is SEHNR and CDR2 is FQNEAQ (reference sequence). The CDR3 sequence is CASSLEGAGGYTF. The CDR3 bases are TGTGCCAGCAGCTTAGAAGGGGCCGGGGGCTACACCTTC.

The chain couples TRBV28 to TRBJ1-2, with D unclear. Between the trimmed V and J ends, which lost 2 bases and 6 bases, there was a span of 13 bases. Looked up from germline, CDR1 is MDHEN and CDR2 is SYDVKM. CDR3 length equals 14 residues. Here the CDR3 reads CASSLHGTGDGYTF. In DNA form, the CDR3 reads TGTGCCAGCAGTTTACATGGAACCGGGGATGGCTACACCTTC.

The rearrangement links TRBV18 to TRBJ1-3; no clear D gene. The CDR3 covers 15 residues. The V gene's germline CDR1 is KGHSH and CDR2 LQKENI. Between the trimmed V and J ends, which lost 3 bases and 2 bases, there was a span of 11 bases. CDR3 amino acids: CASSPSGSPGNTIYF. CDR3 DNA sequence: TGTGCCAGCTCACCCTCGGGATCCCCTGGAAACACCATATATTTT.